Listed below are T cell receptor beta chains from one sample, sequenced in a study of blood T cell repertoires in COVID-19. The data were produced by immunoSEQ multiplex PCR, yet TCRdb's version contains in-frame clones alone and is incomplete. The data hold more than 250,000 clones, with over 75% observed a single time. The sample comprised peripheral blood. The receptors derive from a man aged 45-65 years with active or convalescent COVID-19. Each CDR3 is given without its conserved first and last residue. Each record gives: J gene, V gene, CDR3 protein.

TRBJ2-3 | TRBV5-4 | ASSLAPGQGGTDTQY
TRBJ1-2 | TRBV19 | ASSIAFMASPRVRGYT
TRBJ2-2 | TRBV18 | ASSPWGGTNTGELF
TRBJ1-6 | TRBV2 | ATGRGTGGPNSPLH
TRBJ2-7 | TRBV7-3 | ASSLDGLAGTYEQY
TRBJ2-3 | TRBV14 | ASSQDLRWAVRSTDTQY
TRBJ1-5 | TRBV28 | ASGVQPQH
TRBJ2-2 | TRBV7-2 | ASTPGLANTGELF
TRBJ2-7 | TRBV4-2 | ASSQAASGFYEQY
TRBJ1-5 | TRBV18 | ASSRAGGQPQH
TRBJ2-7 | TRBV28 | ASTLPVRPTGEQY